This TCR beta chain was identified in a study of glioma-infiltrating T cells after dendritic cell vaccination. Study-level background: Glioblastoma patients came from Phase I and II dendritic cell vaccination trials.

Study-level findings and limits: No direct clonality-survival link was found; a diverse polyclonal response may matter. Complete blood and tumor specimen sets were limited to few patients.

The CDR3 runs 14 residues. V lost 6 bases and J lost 0, with 12 bases in between. The germline CDR1 and CDR2 sequences are MNHEY and SVGAGI. Isocitrate dehydrogenase mutation was absent in all glioblastoma patients. The count of this clone is one. Its target is not known. Sequenced by immunoSEQ multiplex PCR; TCRdb stores in-frame clones only, minus some. Among 20,000 or so clones, less than 85% were seen once, and the ten largest hold roughly 34%. The clonotype was recovered from a human donor with glioblastoma. The chain carries TRBV6-5 and TRBJ2-7; D gene unclear. The source was blood, collected before dendritic cell vaccination. The CDR3, as DNA: TGTGCCAGCAGGGCTGAGACACCCTCCTACGAGCAGTACTTC. It is translated as CASRAETPSYEQYF.